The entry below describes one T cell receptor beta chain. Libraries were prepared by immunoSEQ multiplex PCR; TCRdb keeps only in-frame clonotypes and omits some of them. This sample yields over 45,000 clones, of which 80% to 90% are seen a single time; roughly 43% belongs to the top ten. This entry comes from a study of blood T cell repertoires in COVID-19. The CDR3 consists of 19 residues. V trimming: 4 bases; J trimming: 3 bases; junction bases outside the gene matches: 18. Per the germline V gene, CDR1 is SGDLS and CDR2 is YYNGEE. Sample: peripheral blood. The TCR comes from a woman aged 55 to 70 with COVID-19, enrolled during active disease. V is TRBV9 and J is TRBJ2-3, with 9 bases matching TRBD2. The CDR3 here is CASSPTGVSGGSATDTQYF. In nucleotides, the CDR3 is TGTGCCAGCAGCCCCACAGGAGTTAGCGGGGGTTCCGCAACAGATACGCAGTATTTT.